This T cell receptor beta chain originates from a study of T-cell memory formation after mild COVID-19. Study at large: Most TCR clusters belonged to a single donor. General study results and limits: There were some responding clones in pre-infection memory, which suggested that cross-reactive memory had joined. Researchers report contracting CD4+ clones mostly in CM and EM, with CD8+ clones in EMRA. Later expanders leaned toward CD4+, whereas clones contracting from day 15 to 85 were balanced CD4/CD8.

MiXCR, applied by TCRdb to the 5' RACE reads, yields one record per CDR3 protein. The data hold about 610,000 distinct CDR3 sequences, with 15% to 20% observed a single time. This CDR3 is built from 14 residues. Germline V gene data show CDR1 as KGHDR and CDR2 as SFDVKD. J lost 12 bases, V lost 5 bases, and 12 bases had no gene match. This clonotype was seen a few times. Its specificity is unknown. This sequence originates from an adult woman who had mild COVID-19 (a few samples of this study predate the infection). Cell type and time point are not known. Sequencing input: PBMCs or a T cell subset sorted from them (not recorded which). The chain combines TRBV24-1 with TRBJ1-2, with 9 bases matching TRBD1. CDR3 region: CATSAGTGKRHDTF. The CDR3 DNA is TGTGCCACCAGTGCCGGGACAGGGAAACGACATGACACCTTC.